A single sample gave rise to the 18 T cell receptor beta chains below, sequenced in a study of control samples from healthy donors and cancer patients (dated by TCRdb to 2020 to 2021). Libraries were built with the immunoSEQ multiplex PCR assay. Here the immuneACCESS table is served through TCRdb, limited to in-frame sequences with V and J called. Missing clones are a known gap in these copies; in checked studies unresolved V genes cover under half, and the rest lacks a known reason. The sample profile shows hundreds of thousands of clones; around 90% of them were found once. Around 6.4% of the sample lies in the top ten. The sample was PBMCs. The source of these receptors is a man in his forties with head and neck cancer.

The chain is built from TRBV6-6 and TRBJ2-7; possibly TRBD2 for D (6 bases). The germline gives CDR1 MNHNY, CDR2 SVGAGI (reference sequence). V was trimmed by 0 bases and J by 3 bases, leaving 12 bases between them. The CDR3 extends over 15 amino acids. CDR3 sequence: CASSYSMGTYYEQYF. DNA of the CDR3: TGTGCCAGCAGTTACTCGATGGGGACTTACTACGAGCAGTACTTC.

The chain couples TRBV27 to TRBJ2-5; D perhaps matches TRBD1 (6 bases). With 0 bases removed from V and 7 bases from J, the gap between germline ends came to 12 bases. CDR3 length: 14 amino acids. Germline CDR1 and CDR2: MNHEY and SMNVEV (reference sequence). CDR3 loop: CASSLSQGEATQYF. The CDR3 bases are TGTGCCAGCAGTTTATCACAGGGAGAAGCGACCCAGTACTTC.

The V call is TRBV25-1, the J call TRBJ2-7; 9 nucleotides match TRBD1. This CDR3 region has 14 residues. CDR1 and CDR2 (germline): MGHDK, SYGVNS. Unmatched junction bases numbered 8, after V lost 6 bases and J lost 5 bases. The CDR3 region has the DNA TGTGCCAGCAGGCCCGGGACAGGGTGGCACGAGCAGTACTTC. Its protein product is CASRPGTGWHEQYF.

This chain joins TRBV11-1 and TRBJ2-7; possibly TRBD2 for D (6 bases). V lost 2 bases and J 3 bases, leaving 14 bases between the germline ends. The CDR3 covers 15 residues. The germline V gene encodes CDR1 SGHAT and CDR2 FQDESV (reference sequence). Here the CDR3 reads CASSLFAGIGYEQYF. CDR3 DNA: TGTGCCAGCAGCTTATTCGCGGGGATCGGCTACGAGCAGTACTTC.

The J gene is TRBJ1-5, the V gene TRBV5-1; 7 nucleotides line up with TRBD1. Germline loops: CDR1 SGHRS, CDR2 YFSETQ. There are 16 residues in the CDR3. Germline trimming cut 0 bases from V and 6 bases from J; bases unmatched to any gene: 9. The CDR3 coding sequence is TGCGCCAGCAGCTTGGGGGACAGTGAAGGAATTCAGCCCCAGCATTTT. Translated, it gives CASSLGDSEGIQPQHF.

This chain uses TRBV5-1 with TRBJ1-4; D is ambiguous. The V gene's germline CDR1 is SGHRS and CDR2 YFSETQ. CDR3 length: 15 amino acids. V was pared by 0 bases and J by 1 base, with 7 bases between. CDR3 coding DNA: TGCGCCAGCAGCTTGGAGGCCTTAACTAATGAAAAACTGTTTTTT. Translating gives CASSLEALTNEKLFF.

In DNA form, the CDR3 reads TGTGCCAGCAGTTTGATTGGGGTAGGGAATGAAAAACTGTTTTTT. It specifies CASSLIGVGNEKLFF. The V gene is TRBV28, the J gene TRBJ1-4, with D unresolved. Trimming removed 3 bases from V and 5 bases from J, with 13 bases in between. The CDR3 extends over 15 amino acids. In germline, CDR1 is MDHEN, CDR2 SYDVKM.

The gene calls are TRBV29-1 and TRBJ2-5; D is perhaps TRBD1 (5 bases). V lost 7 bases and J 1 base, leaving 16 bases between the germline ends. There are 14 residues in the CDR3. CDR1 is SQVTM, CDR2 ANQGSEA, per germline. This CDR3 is CSALGVSGQETQYF. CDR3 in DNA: TGCAGCGCCCTAGGGGTATCGGGCCAAGAGACCCAGTACTTC.

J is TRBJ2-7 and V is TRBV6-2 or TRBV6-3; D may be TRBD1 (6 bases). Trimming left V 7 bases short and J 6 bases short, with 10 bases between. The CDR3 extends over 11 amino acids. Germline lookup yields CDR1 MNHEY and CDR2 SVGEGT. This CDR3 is CASTPGAEQYF. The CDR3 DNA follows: TGTGCCAGCACCCCAGGGGCCGAGCAGTACTTC.

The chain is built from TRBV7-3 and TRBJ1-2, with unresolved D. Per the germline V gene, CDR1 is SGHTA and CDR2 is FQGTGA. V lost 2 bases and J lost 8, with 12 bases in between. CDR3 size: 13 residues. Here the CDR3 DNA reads TGTGCCAGCAGCTTAGGAGACGGGATGGGCTACACCTTC. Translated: CASSLGDGMGYTF. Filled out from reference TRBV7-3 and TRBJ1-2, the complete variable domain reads GAGVSQTPSNKVTEKGKYVELRCDPISGHTALYWYRQSLGQGPEFLIYFQGTGAADDSGLPNDRFFAVRPEGSVSTLKIQRTERGDSAVYLCASSLGDGMGYTFGSGTRLTVV.

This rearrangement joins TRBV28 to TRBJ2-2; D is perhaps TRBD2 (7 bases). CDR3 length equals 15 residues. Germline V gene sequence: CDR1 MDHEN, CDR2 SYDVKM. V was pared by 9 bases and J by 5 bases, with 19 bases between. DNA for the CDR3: TGTGCCAGTAAAAGGGGGGGTAGATATACCGGGGAGCTGTTTTTT. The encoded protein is CASKRGGRYTGELFF.

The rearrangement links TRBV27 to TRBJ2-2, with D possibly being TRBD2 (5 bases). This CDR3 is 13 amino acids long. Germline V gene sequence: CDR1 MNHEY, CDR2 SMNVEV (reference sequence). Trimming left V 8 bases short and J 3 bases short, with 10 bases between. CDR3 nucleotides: TGTGCCAGCCGGACGCGGGACACCGGGGAGCTGTTTTTT. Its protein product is CASRTRDTGELFF.

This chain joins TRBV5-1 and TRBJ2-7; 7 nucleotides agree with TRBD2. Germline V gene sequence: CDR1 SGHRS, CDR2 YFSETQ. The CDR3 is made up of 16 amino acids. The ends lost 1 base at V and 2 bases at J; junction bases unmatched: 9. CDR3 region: CASSLLGSGTTYEQYF. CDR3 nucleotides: TGCGCCAGCAGCTTGTTGGGGAGCGGGACCACCTACGAGCAGTACTTC.

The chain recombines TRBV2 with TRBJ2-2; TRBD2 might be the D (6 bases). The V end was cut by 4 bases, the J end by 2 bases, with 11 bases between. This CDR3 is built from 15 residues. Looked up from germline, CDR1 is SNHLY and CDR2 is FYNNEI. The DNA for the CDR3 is TGTGCCAGCAGTGTGAGGGAGGTTAACACCGGGGAGCTGTTTTTT. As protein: CASSVREVNTGELFF. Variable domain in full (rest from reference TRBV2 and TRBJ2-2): EPEVTQTPSHQVTQMGQEVILRCVPISNHLYFYWYRQILGQKVEFLVSFYNNEISEKSEIFDDQFSVERPDGSNFTLKIRSTKLEDSAMYFCASSVREVNTGELFFGEGSRLTVL.

The CDR3 sequence: CASSEYQGYYGYTF. The CDR3 region has the DNA TGTGCCAGCAGTGAATATCAGGGATACTATGGCTACACCTTC. The chain couples TRBV25-1 to TRBJ1-2; D possibly corresponds to TRBD1 (5 bases). This CDR3 contains 14 residues. The V end lost 0 bases, the J end lost 3 bases, and 8 bases lay between the germline ends. Germline values: CDR1 MGHDK, CDR2 SYGVNS.

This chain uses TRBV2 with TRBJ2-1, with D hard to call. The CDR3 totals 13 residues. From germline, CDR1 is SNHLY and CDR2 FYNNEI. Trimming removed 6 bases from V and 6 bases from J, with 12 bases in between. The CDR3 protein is CASRVFERNEQFF. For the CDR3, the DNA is TGTGCCAGCAGGGTTTTTGAGCGCAATGAGCAGTTCTTC.

CDR3 sequence (DNA): TGCGCCAGCAGCTGGGGACAGGTTAGCACAGATACGCAGTATTTT. This codes for CASSWGQVSTDTQYF. The chain joins TRBV5-1 to TRBJ2-3, with TRBD1 matching 8 bases. Germline CDR1 reads SGHRS; CDR2 reads YFSETQ. V shed 3 bases, J shed 0 bases, and the junction held 3 bases outside the gene matches. The CDR3 loop spans 15 amino acids.

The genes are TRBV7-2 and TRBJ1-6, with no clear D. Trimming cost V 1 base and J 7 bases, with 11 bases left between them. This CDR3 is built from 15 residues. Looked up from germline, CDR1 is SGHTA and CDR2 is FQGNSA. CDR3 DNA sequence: TGTGCCAGCAGCTTAGGTCTAGCTCAGAATTCACCCCTCCACTTT. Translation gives CASSLGLAQNSPLHF. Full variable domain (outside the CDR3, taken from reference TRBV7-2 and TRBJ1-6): GAGVSQSPSNKVTEKGKDVELRCDPISGHTALYWYRQSLGQGLEFLIYFQGNSAPDKSGLPSDRFSAERTGGSVSTLTIQRTQQEDSAVYLCASSLGLAQNSPLHFGNGTRLTVT.